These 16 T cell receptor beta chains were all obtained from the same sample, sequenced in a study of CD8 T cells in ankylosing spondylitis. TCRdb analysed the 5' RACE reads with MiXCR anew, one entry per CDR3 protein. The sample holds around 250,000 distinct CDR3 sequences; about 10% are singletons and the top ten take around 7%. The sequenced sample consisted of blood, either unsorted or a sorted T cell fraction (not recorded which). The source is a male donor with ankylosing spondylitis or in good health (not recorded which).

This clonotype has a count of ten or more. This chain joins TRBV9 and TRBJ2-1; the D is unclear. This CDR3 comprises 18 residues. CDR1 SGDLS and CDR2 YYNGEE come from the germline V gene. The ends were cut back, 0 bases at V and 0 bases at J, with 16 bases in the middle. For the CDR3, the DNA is TGTGCCAGCAGCGTAGACCTTTTTCACCAGAGCTCCTACAATGAGCAGTTCTTC. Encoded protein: CASSVDLFHQSSYNEQFF.

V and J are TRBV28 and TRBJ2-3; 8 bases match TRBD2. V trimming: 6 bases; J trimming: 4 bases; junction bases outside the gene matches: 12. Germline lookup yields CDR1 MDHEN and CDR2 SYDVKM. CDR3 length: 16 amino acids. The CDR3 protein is CASRRPGTRNSDTQYF. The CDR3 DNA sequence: TGTGCCAGCAGGAGACCCGGGACTAGAAACTCAGATACGCAGTATTTT. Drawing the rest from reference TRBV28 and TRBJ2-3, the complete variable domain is DVKVTQSSRYLVKRTGEKVFLECVQDMDHENMFWYRQDPGLGLRLIYFSYDVKMKEKGDIPEGYSVSREKKERFSLILESASTNQTSMYLCASRRPGTRNSDTQYFGPGTRLTVL.

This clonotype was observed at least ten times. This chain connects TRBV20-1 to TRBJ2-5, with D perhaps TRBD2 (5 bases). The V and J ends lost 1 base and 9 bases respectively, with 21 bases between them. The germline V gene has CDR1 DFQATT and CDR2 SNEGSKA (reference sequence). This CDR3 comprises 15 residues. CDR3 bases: TGCAGTGCTAGAGTGGGGAGTACACCGGAGGTGGCCCAGTACTTC. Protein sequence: CSARVGSTPEVAQYF.

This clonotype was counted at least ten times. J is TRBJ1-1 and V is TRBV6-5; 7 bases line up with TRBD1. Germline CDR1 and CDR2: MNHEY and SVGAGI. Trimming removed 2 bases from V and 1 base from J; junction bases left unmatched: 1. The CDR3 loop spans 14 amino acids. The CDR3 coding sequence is TGTGCCAGCAGTTACGACAGGGAGAACACTGAAGCTTTCTTT. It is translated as CASSYDRENTEAFF.

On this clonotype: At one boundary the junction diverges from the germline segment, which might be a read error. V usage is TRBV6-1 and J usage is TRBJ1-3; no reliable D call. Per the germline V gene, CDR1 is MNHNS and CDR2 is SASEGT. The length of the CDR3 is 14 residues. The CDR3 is CASSEQASGNTIYF. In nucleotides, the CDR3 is TGTGCCAGCAGTGAACAAGCCTCTGGTAACACCATATATTTT.

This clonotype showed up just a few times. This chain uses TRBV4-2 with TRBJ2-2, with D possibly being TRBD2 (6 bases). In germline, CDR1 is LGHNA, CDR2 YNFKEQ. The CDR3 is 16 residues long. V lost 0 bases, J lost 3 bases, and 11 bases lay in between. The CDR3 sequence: CASSQDGGWDTGELFF. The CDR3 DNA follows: TGTGCCAGCAGCCAAGATGGGGGGTGGGACACCGGGGAGCTGTTTTTT.

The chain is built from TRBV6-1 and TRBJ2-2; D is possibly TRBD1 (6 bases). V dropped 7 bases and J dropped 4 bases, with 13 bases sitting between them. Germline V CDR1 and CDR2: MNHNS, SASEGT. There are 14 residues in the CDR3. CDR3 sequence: CASNRQAGTGELFF. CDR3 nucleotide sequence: TGTGCCAGCAATAGACAGGCGGGCACCGGGGAGCTGTTTTTT.

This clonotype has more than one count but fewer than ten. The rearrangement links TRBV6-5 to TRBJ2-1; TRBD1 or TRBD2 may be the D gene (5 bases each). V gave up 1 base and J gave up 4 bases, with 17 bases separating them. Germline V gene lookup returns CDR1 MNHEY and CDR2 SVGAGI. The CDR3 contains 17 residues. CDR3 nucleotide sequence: TGTGCCAGCAGTTACTTTCCCCTCCGGGGACCATACAATGAGCAGTTCTTC. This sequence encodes CASSYFPLRGPYNEQFF.

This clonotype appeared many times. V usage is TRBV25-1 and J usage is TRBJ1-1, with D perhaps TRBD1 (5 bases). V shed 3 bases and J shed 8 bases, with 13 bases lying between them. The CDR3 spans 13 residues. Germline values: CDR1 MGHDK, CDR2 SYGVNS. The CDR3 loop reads CASSDSRGSEAFF. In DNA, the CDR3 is TGTGCCAGCAGTGATAGTAGGGGTTCCGAAGCTTTCTTT. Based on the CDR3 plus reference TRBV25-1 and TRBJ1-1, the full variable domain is EADIYQTPRYLVIGTGKKITLECSQTMGHDKMYWYQQDPGMELHLIHYSYGVNSTEKGDLSSESTVSRIRTEHFPLTLESARPSHTSQYLCASSDSRGSEAFFGQGTRLTVV.

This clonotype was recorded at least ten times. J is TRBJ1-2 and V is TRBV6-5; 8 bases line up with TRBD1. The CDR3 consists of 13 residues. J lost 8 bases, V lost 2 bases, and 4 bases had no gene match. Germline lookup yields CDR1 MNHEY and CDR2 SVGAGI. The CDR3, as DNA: TGTGCCAGCAGTTACGGACAGGGCGTGGGCTACACCTTC. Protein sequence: CASSYGQGVGYTF.

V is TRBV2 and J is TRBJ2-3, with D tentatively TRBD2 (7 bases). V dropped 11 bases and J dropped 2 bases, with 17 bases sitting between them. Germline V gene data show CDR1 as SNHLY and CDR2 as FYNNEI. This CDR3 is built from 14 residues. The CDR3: CAGGASGLTDTQYF. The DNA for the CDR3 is TGTGCCGGGGGGGCGAGCGGACTCACAGATACGCAGTATTTT.

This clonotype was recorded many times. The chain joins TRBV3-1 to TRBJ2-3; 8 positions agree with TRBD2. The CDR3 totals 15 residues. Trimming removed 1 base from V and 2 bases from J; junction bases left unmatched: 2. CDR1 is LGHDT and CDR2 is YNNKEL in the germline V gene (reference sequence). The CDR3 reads CASSQVAGFTDTQYF. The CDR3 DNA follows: TGTGCCAGCAGCCAAGTAGCGGGGTTCACAGATACGCAGTATTTT.

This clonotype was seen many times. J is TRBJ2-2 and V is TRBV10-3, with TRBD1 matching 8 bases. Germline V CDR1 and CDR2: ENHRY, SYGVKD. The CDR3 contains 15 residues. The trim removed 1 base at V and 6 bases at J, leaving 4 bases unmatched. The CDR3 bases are TGTGCCATCAGTGAGTTTGGACAGGGTTCCGGGGAGCTGTTTTTT. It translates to CAISEFGQGSGELFF.

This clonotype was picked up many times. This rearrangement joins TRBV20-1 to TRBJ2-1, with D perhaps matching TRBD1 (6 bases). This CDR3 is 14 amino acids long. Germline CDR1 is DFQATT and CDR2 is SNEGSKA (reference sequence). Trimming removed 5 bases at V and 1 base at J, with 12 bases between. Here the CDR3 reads CSALRDTSYNEQFF. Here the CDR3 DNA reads TGCAGTGCTCTACGGGACACATCCTACAATGAGCAGTTCTTC.

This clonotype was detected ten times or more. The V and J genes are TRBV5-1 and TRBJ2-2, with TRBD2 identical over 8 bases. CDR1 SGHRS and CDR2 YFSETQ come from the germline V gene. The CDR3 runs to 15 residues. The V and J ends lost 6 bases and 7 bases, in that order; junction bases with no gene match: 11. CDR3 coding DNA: TGCGCCAGCACCCTTGGAACTAGCGGCGTCGGGGAGCTGTTTTTT. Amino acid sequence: CASTLGTSGVGELFF.

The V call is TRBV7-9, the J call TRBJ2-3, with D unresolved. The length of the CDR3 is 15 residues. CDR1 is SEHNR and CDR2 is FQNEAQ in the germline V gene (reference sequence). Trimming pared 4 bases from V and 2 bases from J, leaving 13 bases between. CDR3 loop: CASSSRYSDTDTQYF. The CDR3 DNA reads TGTGCCAGCAGCTCCCGCTATTCGGACACAGATACGCAGTATTTT.